The rows below give T cell receptor beta chains drawn from one sample of a study of blood T cell repertoires in COVID-19. Using immunoSEQ multiplex PCR, the repertoire was profiled, and TCRdb retains in-frame clones only, with some absent. The profile covers around 250,000 clones, with more than 65% appearing a single time and approximately 4.8% taken by the ten largest. Sequencing used peripheral blood. Receptors originate from a man aged 45-60 years with active or convalescent COVID-19. CDR3s include the opening cysteine and the closing phenylalanine or tryptophan. Each record gives: CDR3 length, J gene, D gene, clone size, V gene, CDR3 DNA, CDR3 protein. A D gene is named only where the DNA matches it firmly. Clone sizes are given selectively: once, few, many, or a class where the clone is expanded.

cdr3_length: 18; j_call: TRBJ2-3; d_call: TRBD2; clone_size: .; v_call: TRBV4-1; cdr3_nt: TGCGCCAGCAGCCAAGATGGGACTAGCGGGGGGAGCACAGATACGCAGTATTTT; cdr3_aa: CASSQDGTSGGSTDTQYF
cdr3_length: 15; j_call: TRBJ1-6; d_call: TRBD1; clone_size: .; v_call: TRBV5-1; cdr3_nt: TGCGCCAGCAGGGGGGACAGGGAGTTTCAATCACCCCTCCACTTT; cdr3_aa: CASRGDREFQSPLHF
cdr3_length: 13; j_call: TRBJ1-6; d_call: TRBD1; clone_size: .; v_call: TRBV7-8; cdr3_nt: TGTGCCAGCAGCCCGACAGGGAGATCACCCCTCCACTTT; cdr3_aa: CASSPTGRSPLHF
cdr3_length: 15; j_call: TRBJ2-7; d_call: TRBD1; clone_size: .; v_call: TRBV6-6; cdr3_nt: TGTGCCAGCAACGCCGACAGGGAGCTGCCCTACGAGCAGTACTTC; cdr3_aa: CASNADRELPYEQYF
cdr3_length: 15; j_call: TRBJ1-4; d_call: TRBD1; clone_size: .; v_call: TRBV19; cdr3_nt: TGTGCCAGTAACGATGACAGGGGGCGTAATGAAAAACTGTTTTTT; cdr3_aa: CASNDDRGRNEKLFF
cdr3_length: 14; j_call: TRBJ2-5; d_call: .; clone_size: .; v_call: TRBV9; cdr3_nt: TGTGCCAGCAGCGTAGTTCCGGGGAGGGAGACCCAGTACTTC; cdr3_aa: CASSVVPGRETQYF
cdr3_length: 16; j_call: TRBJ2-2; d_call: TRBD2; clone_size: .; v_call: TRBV7-2; cdr3_nt: TGTGCCAGCAGCTTACTAGCGGGGGCCGACACCGGGGAGCTGTTTTTT; cdr3_aa: CASSLLAGADTGELFF
cdr3_length: 17; j_call: TRBJ2-1; d_call: TRBD1; clone_size: .; v_call: TRBV5-1; cdr3_nt: TGCGCCAGCAGGGGACAGGGGGCTCGATTCTCCTACAATGAGCAGTTCTTC; cdr3_aa: CASRGQGARFSYNEQFF
cdr3_length: 18; j_call: TRBJ2-2; d_call: TRBD2; clone_size: .; v_call: TRBV7-3; cdr3_nt: TGTGCCAGCAGCTTACAAGCTAGCGGGGGGGCCGCGATCGGGGAGCTGTTTTTT; cdr3_aa: CASSLQASGGAAIGELFF
cdr3_length: 20; j_call: TRBJ1-2; d_call: .; clone_size: few; v_call: TRBV5-1; cdr3_nt: TGCGCCAGCAGCCTATACCCCGGAGCAGGGTCCAAACAAGCTAACTATGGCTACACCTTC; cdr3_aa: CASSLYPGAGSKQANYGYTF
cdr3_length: 15; j_call: TRBJ2-2; d_call: .; clone_size: .; v_call: TRBV19; cdr3_nt: TGTGCCAGTAGTATATCTTCGGGGAACACCGGGGAGCTGTTTTTT; cdr3_aa: CASSISSGNTGELFF
cdr3_length: 15; j_call: TRBJ2-1; d_call: TRBD1; clone_size: .; v_call: TRBV5-1; cdr3_nt: TGCGCCAGCAGCTTAGGGGGCGAGGTGAGGAATGAGCAGTTCTTC; cdr3_aa: CASSLGGEVRNEQFF
cdr3_length: 14; j_call: TRBJ2-7; d_call: .; clone_size: .; v_call: TRBV6-5; cdr3_nt: TGTGCCAGCATACAGGGATCATCCTTATACGAGCAGTACTTC; cdr3_aa: CASIQGSSLYEQYF
cdr3_length: 14; j_call: TRBJ1-4; d_call: TRBD1; clone_size: .; v_call: TRBV10-2; cdr3_nt: TGCGCCAGCAGTGATTGGGACAGGGATGAAAAACTGTTTTTT; cdr3_aa: CASSDWDRDEKLFF
cdr3_length: 15; j_call: TRBJ1-4; d_call: TRBD1; clone_size: .; v_call: TRBV4-1; cdr3_nt: TGCGCCAGCAGCCAGATCCGACAGGGGGAAGAAAAACTGTTTTTT; cdr3_aa: CASSQIRQGEEKLFF
cdr3_length: 15; j_call: TRBJ1-5; d_call: .; clone_size: .; v_call: TRBV2; cdr3_nt: TGTGCCAGCAGTGAAGAACTCAAAGATTTCCAGCCCCAGCATTTT; cdr3_aa: CASSEELKDFQPQHF
cdr3_length: 14; j_call: TRBJ1-1; d_call: TRBD1; clone_size: .; v_call: TRBV6-5; cdr3_nt: TGTGCCAGCAGTAGGGACAGGGAGAACACTGAAGCTTTCTTT; cdr3_aa: CASSRDRENTEAFF
cdr3_length: 13; j_call: TRBJ1-1; d_call: .; clone_size: .; v_call: TRBV11-3; cdr3_nt: TGTGCCAGCAGCCTACGCACGAACACTGAAGCTTTCTTT; cdr3_aa: CASSLRTNTEAFF
cdr3_length: 14; j_call: TRBJ2-3; d_call: TRBD2; clone_size: .; v_call: TRBV28; cdr3_nt: TGTGCCAGCAGTTCGACTAGCTATTTAGATACGCAGTATTTT; cdr3_aa: CASSSTSYLDTQYF
cdr3_length: 16; j_call: TRBJ1-1; d_call: .; clone_size: few; v_call: TRBV4-2; cdr3_nt: TGTGCCAGCAGCCAACGTTCCGGAAGAGGGAGCACTGAAGCTTTCTTT; cdr3_aa: CASSQRSGRGSTEAFF
cdr3_length: 14; j_call: TRBJ1-1; d_call: .; clone_size: few; v_call: TRBV15; cdr3_nt: TGTGCCACCAGCAGCTTCCCGGGGAACACTGAAGCTTTCTTT; cdr3_aa: CATSSFPGNTEAFF
cdr3_length: 13; j_call: TRBJ2-3; d_call: .; clone_size: .; v_call: TRBV28; cdr3_nt: TGTGCCAGCAGTTCAGGGCGCACAGATACGCAGTATTTT; cdr3_aa: CASSSGRTDTQYF
cdr3_length: 12; j_call: TRBJ2-3; d_call: .; clone_size: .; v_call: TRBV3-1/TRBV3-2; cdr3_nt: TGTGCCAGCAGCCATCCGGGACTCGCGTCGTATTTT; cdr3_aa: CASSHPGLASYF
cdr3_length: 14; j_call: TRBJ1-4; d_call: TRBD1; clone_size: .; v_call: TRBV30; cdr3_nt: TGTGCCTGGAGCCGGGGACAGGGGAATGAAAAACTGTTTTTT; cdr3_aa: CAWSRGQGNEKLFF
cdr3_length: 14; j_call: TRBJ2-3; d_call: .; clone_size: .; v_call: TRBV28; cdr3_nt: TGTGCCAGCTCATTCCGGGACATTGGAGATACGCAGTATTTT; cdr3_aa: CASSFRDIGDTQYF
cdr3_length: 14; j_call: TRBJ1-1; d_call: TRBD1; clone_size: .; v_call: TRBV10-3; cdr3_nt: TGTGCCATCAGTGAACTGGGACAGATAACTGAAGCTTTCTTT; cdr3_aa: CAISELGQITEAFF
cdr3_length: 17; j_call: TRBJ1-1; d_call: .; clone_size: .; v_call: TRBV2; cdr3_nt: TGTGCCAGCAGTGATATGCGGGGGGTTAGAAGATGGACTGAAGCTTTCTTT; cdr3_aa: CASSDMRGVRRWTEAFF
cdr3_length: 13; j_call: TRBJ2-5; d_call: .; clone_size: .; v_call: TRBV6-6; cdr3_nt: TGTGCCAGCAGTTACGGAGACCAAGAGACCCAGTACTTC; cdr3_aa: CASSYGDQETQYF
cdr3_length: 14; j_call: TRBJ2-7; d_call: .; clone_size: few; v_call: TRBV9; cdr3_nt: TGTGCCAGCAGCGTAGGTTCCCGATCCGGCGAGCAGTACTTC; cdr3_aa: CASSVGSRSGEQYF
cdr3_length: 15; j_call: TRBJ1-5; d_call: TRBD1; clone_size: .; v_call: TRBV27; cdr3_nt: TGTGCCAGCAGTATGGCCGGGACAGGGGATCAGCCCCAGCATTTT; cdr3_aa: CASSMAGTGDQPQHF
cdr3_length: 15; j_call: TRBJ1-5; d_call: .; clone_size: .; v_call: TRBV19; cdr3_nt: TGTGCCAGTAGTACTCTAAACAGGAGCAATCAGCCCCAGCATTTT; cdr3_aa: CASSTLNRSNQPQHF
cdr3_length: 15; j_call: TRBJ1-4; d_call: .; clone_size: .; v_call: TRBV19; cdr3_nt: TGTGCCAGTAGGGACAGAGTTGCAACTAATGAAAAACTGTTTTTT; cdr3_aa: CASRDRVATNEKLFF
cdr3_length: 14; j_call: TRBJ2-1; d_call: TRBD2; clone_size: .; v_call: TRBV7-3; cdr3_nt: TGTGCCAGCAGCCTAGCGGGACAGCACAATGAGCAGTTCTTC; cdr3_aa: CASSLAGQHNEQFF
cdr3_length: 14; j_call: TRBJ2-5; d_call: .; clone_size: .; v_call: TRBV9; cdr3_nt: TGTGCCAGCAGCGCCAGTGGACTTCAAGAGACCCAGTACTTC; cdr3_aa: CASSASGLQETQYF
cdr3_length: 11; j_call: TRBJ2-5; d_call: .; clone_size: .; v_call: TRBV18; cdr3_nt: TGTGCCAGCACCTCCGGTGAGACCCAGTACTTC; cdr3_aa: CASTSGETQYF
cdr3_length: 16; j_call: TRBJ2-1; d_call: TRBD2; clone_size: .; v_call: TRBV5-4; cdr3_nt: TGTGCCAGCAGCTTGGCTAGCGGGCGCTATGACAATGAGCAGTTCTTC; cdr3_aa: CASSLASGRYDNEQFF
cdr3_length: 16; j_call: TRBJ2-2; d_call: .; clone_size: .; v_call: TRBV5-4; cdr3_nt: TGTGCCAGCAGCTTGGTTAGGGGCGTCGTCCCCGGGGAGCTGTTTTTT; cdr3_aa: CASSLVRGVVPGELFF
cdr3_length: 14; j_call: TRBJ2-6; d_call: .; clone_size: .; v_call: TRBV6-2/TRBV6-3; cdr3_nt: TGTGCCAGCAGTTACGACGACAGCCGTCACGTCCTGACTTTC; cdr3_aa: CASSYDDSRHVLTF
cdr3_length: 15; j_call: TRBJ1-4; d_call: .; clone_size: .; v_call: TRBV4-1; cdr3_nt: TGCGCCAGCAGCCACATGCCCAGAACCAATGAAAAACTGTTTTTT; cdr3_aa: CASSHMPRTNEKLFF
cdr3_length: 16; j_call: TRBJ1-6; d_call: TRBD1; clone_size: few; v_call: TRBV20-1; cdr3_nt: TGCAGTGCTAGTGGGACAGACAGCTCCTATAATTCACCCCTCCACTTT; cdr3_aa: CSASGTDSSYNSPLHF
cdr3_length: 13; j_call: TRBJ2-7; d_call: .; clone_size: .; v_call: TRBV28; cdr3_nt: TGTGCCAGCAGTTTGGGCAGGTCCTACGAGCAGTACTTC; cdr3_aa: CASSLGRSYEQYF